One and the same sample provided the 15 T cell receptor beta chains below, sequenced in a study of beta chain features in type 1 diabetes. Study-level findings and limits: Among all four CD4+ subsets, Type 1 diabetes patients had TCRB CDR3s that were moderately but significantly shorter.

Expressed TCRB transcripts were sequenced because the entire RNA isolate underwent reverse transcription. Assay used: immunoSEQ multiplex PCR; TCRdb lists only in-frame clones, some missing. The repertoire includes about 270,000 clones, around 15% of them detected once, and more than 0.015% sits in the top ten. Their antigens remain unidentified. Sequencing used naive CD4+ T cells from blood. These receptors were collected from a young man with type 1 diabetes.

This clone was seen a few times. CDR3 coding DNA: TGTGCCAGCAGCCCCCCAAGCGGGGTCCACGAGCAGTACTTC. The encoded protein is CASSPPSGVHEQYF. The chain carries TRBV7-9 and TRBJ2-7; TRBD2 aligns across 7 bases. The CDR3 has 14 amino acids. Looked up from germline, CDR1 is SEHNR and CDR2 is FQNEAQ (reference sequence). Trimming cost V 5 bases and J 5 bases; bases outside gene matches: 9.

The chain has TRBV29-1 and TRBJ2-1; 13 bases map to TRBD2. After removal of 4 bases from V and 4 bases from J, the junction contained 10 bases not matched to a gene. The V gene's germline CDR1 is SQVTM and CDR2 ANQGSEA. CDR3 length: 17 residues. The CDR3 DNA reads as TGCAGCGTTGTAACAGGACTAGCGGGAGACTCTTACAATGAGCAGTTCTTC. Its translation is CSVVTGLAGDSYNEQFF.

This clone was seen more than once but under ten times. The rearrangement uses TRBV7-9 and TRBJ1-2; TRBD1 might be the D (5 bases). The germline V and J ends were trimmed by 1 base and 2 bases, with 14 bases remaining between them. Germline loops: CDR1 SEHNR, CDR2 FQNEAQ (reference sequence). This CDR3 is built from 16 residues. The CDR3, as DNA: TGTGCCAGCAGCTTAGGTTCGGCGGACACCAACTATGGCTACACCTTC. It is translated as CASSLGSADTNYGYTF. Full variable domain (remainder filled in from reference TRBV7-9 and TRBJ1-2): DTGVSQNPRHKITKRGQNVTFRCDPISEHNRLYWYRQTLGQGPEFLTYFQNEAQLEKSRLLSDRFSAERPKGSFSTLEIQRTEQGDSAMYLCASSLGSADTNYGYTFGSGTRLTVV.

In nucleotides, the CDR3 is TGCGCCAGCAGCCTTCCAGGGGGCTTGGACACTGAAGCTTTCTTT. It codes for CASSLPGGLDTEAFF. V gene TRBV5-1 combines with J gene TRBJ1-1, with 8 bases matching TRBD1. This CDR3 spans 15 amino acids. The V and J ends lost 4 bases and 3 bases, in that order; junction bases with no gene match: 8. The germline V gene encodes CDR1 SGHRS and CDR2 YFSETQ.

The chain employs TRBV5-1 and TRBJ1-2, with D tentatively TRBD1 (6 bases). V shed 0 bases and J shed 8 bases, with 11 bases lying between them. Germline V gene lookup returns CDR1 SGHRS and CDR2 YFSETQ. CDR3 length equals 13 residues. This CDR3 reads CASSLAHREGYTF. The CDR3 nucleotides are TGCGCCAGCAGCTTGGCCCACAGGGAGGGCTACACCTTC.

Remarks on this clone: Other DNA sequences in this sample translate to the same CDR3. The V gene is TRBV29-1, the J gene TRBJ1-1; TRBD1 matches 8 bases. This CDR3 is built from 13 residues. The V segment lost 4 bases and the J segment 0 bases; nucleotides outside the gene matches: 1. Germline V lookup: CDR1 SQVTM, CDR2 ANQGSEA. This CDR3 reads CSVVDRVNTEAFF. The CDR3 nucleotides are TGCAGCGTTGTGGACAGGGTGAACACTGAAGCTTTCTTT.

The rearrangement joins TRBV6-1 to TRBJ2-1, with TRBD2 as a possible D gene (5 bases). Germline V lookup: CDR1 MNHNS, CDR2 SASEGT. CDR3 length equals 16 residues. Trimming left V 3 bases short and J 3 bases short, with 15 bases between. CDR3 amino acids: CASSDLMGGGYNEQFF. The CDR3 DNA sequence: TGTGCCAGCAGTGATCTAATGGGCGGAGGCTACAATGAGCAGTTCTTC.

As DNA, the CDR3 is TGTGCCAGCAGCTTAGTGTCCAACCGGGAGGAGACCCAGTACTTC. Translating gives CASSLVSNREETQYF. The genes are TRBV7-2 and TRBJ2-5; D is possibly TRBD2 (6 bases). This CDR3 is built from 15 residues. Deletions cut 1 base from V and 5 bases from J, with 14 bases between. CDR1 is SGHTA and CDR2 is FQGNSA in the germline V gene.

The chain employs TRBV5-1 and TRBJ2-5; 11 nucleotides agree with TRBD1. This CDR3 contains 15 residues. J gave up 4 bases and V 6 bases, and 8 bases lay outside the gene matches. In germline, CDR1 is SGHRS, CDR2 YFSETQ. The chain's CDR3 is CASNQDRGLRETQYF. In DNA, the CDR3 is TGCGCCAGCAACCAGGACAGGGGGCTTCGAGAGACCCAGTACTTC.

This clone has only a few counts. The V and J genes are TRBV25-1 and TRBJ2-1, with D perhaps TRBD1 (6 bases). The CDR3 contains 15 residues. Germline lookup yields CDR1 MGHDK and CDR2 SYGVNS. Trimming took 2 bases from V and 4 from J, leaving 12 bases between them. This chain's CDR3 is CASSELGGPYNEQFF. CDR3 coding DNA: TGTGCCAGCAGTGAACTAGGGGGACCTTACAATGAGCAGTTCTTC.

This clone turned up a few times. This sequence joins TRBV5-1 and TRBJ2-1, with TRBD1 matching 9 bases. Trimming took 4 bases from V and 7 from J; bases not matched to a gene: 6. Germline CDR1 reads SGHRS; CDR2 reads YFSETQ. This CDR3 has 14 amino acids. CDR3 sequence (DNA): TGCGCCAGCAGCGGGACAGGGTCTCAGAATGAGCAGTTCTTC. Amino acids: CASSGTGSQNEQFF.

This clone turned up a few times. CDR3 in amino acids: CASLRDSSYEQYF. As DNA, the CDR3 is TGTGCCAGCCTAAGGGACAGCTCCTACGAGCAGTACTTC. This chain joins TRBV6-1 and TRBJ2-7, with 7 positions matching TRBD1. The CDR3 has 13 amino acids. V was clipped by 8 bases and J by 0 bases; unmatched bases: 4. CDR1 MNHNS and CDR2 SASEGT come from the germline V gene.

This clone is a singleton in its sample. The rearrangement joins TRBV9 to TRBJ2-5, with D perhaps TRBD2 (6 bases). This CDR3 comprises 16 residues. V lost 0 bases, J lost 5 bases, and 17 bases lay in between. Germline V CDR1 and CDR2: SGDLS, YYNGEE. The DNA for the CDR3 is TGTGCCAGCAGCGTAGATCAGAGGGAGGAGACGGAGACCCAGTACTTC. It encodes CASSVDQREETETQYF.

This clone turned up a few times. The chain is built from TRBV5-6 and TRBJ1-2, with D uncertain. This CDR3 comprises 15 residues. V shed 1 base and J shed 6 bases, with 16 bases lying between them. Looked up from germline, CDR1 is SGHDT and CDR2 is YYEEEE. DNA for the CDR3: TGTGCCAGCAGCTTGATCGGGGTTACAATTAATGGCTACACCTTC. It encodes CASSLIGVTINGYTF.

The chain couples TRBV7-2 to TRBJ1-4; TRBD1 matches 9 bases. Losses at the gene ends were 1 base for V and 12 bases for J; bases not matched to a gene: 9. The CDR3 covers 15 residues. CDR1 is SGHTA and CDR2 is FQGNSA in the germline V gene. The CDR3 sequence is CASSLDFGDRVQLFF. The CDR3 DNA reads TGTGCCAGCAGCTTAGATTTTGGGGACAGGGTGCAACTGTTTTTT.